This is a list of T cell receptor beta chains from one sample in a study of T cells expressing NK-cell markers. TCRdb processed the 5' RACE reads again and assigns one entry to each CDR3 protein, with no DNA. Recorded for this sample: a few hundred thousand distinct CDR3 sequences. The sequenced sample was blood T cells: a sorted CD56 or NKG2C T cell subset, CD4+ or CD8+ T cells, or bulk PBMC T cells (not recorded which). All receptors derive from a man between 18 and 35 years old in good health. The CDR3 runs from the conserved cysteine through the conserved F or W.

CDR3 length	V gene	J gene	CDR3 protein
12	TRBV20-1	TRBJ2-2	CSAGTRTGELFF
17	TRBV7-8	TRBJ2-2	CASSLVGRTTNTGELFF
16	TRBV4-3	TRBJ2-1	CASSQDPAGPNNEQFF
16	TRBV3-1	TRBJ2-4	CASSQERGAGKNIQYF
16	TRBV12-3/TRBV12-4	TRBJ2-5	CASSFQAGRASETQYF
16	TRBV15	TRBJ2-1	CATSRTRGGGYNEQFF
16	TRBV12-3/TRBV12-4	TRBJ2-5	CASSLGLAEAQETQYF
14	TRBV6-5	TRBJ1-5	CASSPDRGGQPQHF
14	TRBV6-5	TRBJ1-4	CASSYSSDNEKLFF
15	TRBV12-3/TRBV12-4	TRBJ2-7	CASSFSKGETYEQYF
14	TRBV10-1	TRBJ2-1	CASSESLGFNEQFF
14	TRBV29-1	TRBJ2-2	CSVGRNRGSGELFF
17	TRBV20-1	TRBJ2-3	CSARDQGLSGSSDTQYF
16	TRBV6-1	TRBJ2-7	CASSQRQGISSYEQYF
13	TRBV14	TRBJ2-1	CASSQVNSKEQFF
16	TRBV6-1	TRBJ2-5	CASSAYRQGGMETQYF
17	TRBV3-1	TRBJ2-1	CASSQETHGSLPLLQFF
20	TRBV6-2/TRBV6-3	TRBJ2-7	CASSYSGQETRREDYYEQYF
16	TRBV5-1	TRBJ1-4	CASSQTTGGGWEKLFF
13	TRBV20-1	TRBJ2-3	CSALSGAVDTQYF
14	TRBV5-1	TRBJ1-2	CASSLEGGEYGYTF
14	TRBV30	TRBJ2-7	CAWSVPDRGYEQYF
15	TRBV14	TRBJ1-6	CASSQVGTYNSPLHF
16	TRBV5-6	TRBJ1-3	CASSLWAGFSGNTIYF
17	TRBV20-1	TRBJ2-2	CSARDLGTGGMAGELFF
12	TRBV19	TRBJ2-6	CATSNGANVLTF
12	TRBV29-1	TRBJ1-1	CSVALGQGEAFF
16	TRBV12-3/TRBV12-4	TRBJ1-3	CASSLGGRFSGNTIYF
14	TRBV20-1	TRBJ2-5	CSAPRGGPRETQYF
14	TRBV5-1	TRBJ2-3	CASSDTSSTDTQYF
15	TRBV7-9	TRBJ1-1	CASSPRGQRNTEAFF
14	TRBV24-1	TRBJ2-1	CATSDSTAPNEQFF
17	TRBV20-1	TRBJ2-7	CSASEGVFSVSSYEQYF
17	TRBV20-1	TRBJ2-1	CSTRNRTSGRSGNEQFF
14	TRBV5-1	TRBJ1-1	CASSPDLSVPEAFF
15	TRBV12-3/TRBV12-4	TRBJ2-1	CASIKSSGKHNEQFF
16	TRBV7-6	TRBJ2-3	CASSLARGRGTDTQYF
14	TRBV24-1	TRBJ2-5	CATSDTGGQETQYF
13	TRBV18	TRBJ1-2	CASSPGTIYGYTF
16	TRBV27	TRBJ2-7	CASSLVGGQGTYEQYF
13	TRBV29-1	TRBJ2-3	CSELAGVGDTQYF
11	TRBV6-2/TRBV6-3	TRBJ2-3	CASAGADTQYF
15	TRBV29-1	TRBJ2-1	CSVEPPRQRGNEQFF
15	TRBV11-3	TRBJ2-7	CASSHGLAGLYEQYF
16	TRBV7-9	TRBJ1-6	CASRAQGAVLNSPLHF
16	TRBV6-5	TRBJ2-1	CASSSITGGSYNEQFF
13	TRBV12-3/TRBV12-4	TRBJ1-1	CASSLFERTEAFF
16	TRBV5-1	TRBJ2-1	CASSPGQNLRDNEQFF
15	TRBV20-1	TRBJ2-1	CSAGARHGSYNEQFF
17	TRBV6-2/TRBV6-3	TRBJ2-3	CASSSGTSGSKTDTQYF
14	TRBV12-3/TRBV12-4	TRBJ2-1	CASRPTVGYNEQFF
15	TRBV12-3/TRBV12-4	TRBJ2-1	CASSFLTSGYNEQFF
13	TRBV5-5	TRBJ1-5	CASSTDGNQPQHF
14	TRBV29-1	TRBJ1-2	CSVDGSRHNYGYTF
15	TRBV20-1	TRBJ2-3	CSAPTSGRVTDTQYF